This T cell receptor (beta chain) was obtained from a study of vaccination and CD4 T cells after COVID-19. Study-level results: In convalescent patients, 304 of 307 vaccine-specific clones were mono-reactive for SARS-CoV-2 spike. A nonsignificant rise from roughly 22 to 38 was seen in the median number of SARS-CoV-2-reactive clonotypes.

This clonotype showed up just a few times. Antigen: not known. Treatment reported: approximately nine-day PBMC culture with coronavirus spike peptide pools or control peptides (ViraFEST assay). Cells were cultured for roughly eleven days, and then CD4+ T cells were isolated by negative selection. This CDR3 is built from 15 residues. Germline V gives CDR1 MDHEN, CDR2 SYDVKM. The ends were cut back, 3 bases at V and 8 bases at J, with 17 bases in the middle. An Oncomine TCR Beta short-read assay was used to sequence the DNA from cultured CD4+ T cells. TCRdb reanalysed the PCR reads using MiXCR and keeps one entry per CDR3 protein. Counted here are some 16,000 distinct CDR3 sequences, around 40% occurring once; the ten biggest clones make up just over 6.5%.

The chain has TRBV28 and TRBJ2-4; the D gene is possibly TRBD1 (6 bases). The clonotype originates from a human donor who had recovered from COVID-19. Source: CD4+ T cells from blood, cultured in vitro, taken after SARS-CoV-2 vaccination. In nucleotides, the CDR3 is TGTGCCAGCAGTTTTACAGGGCGCGAAGGGGACATTCAGTACTTC. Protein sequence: CASSFTGREGDIQYF.